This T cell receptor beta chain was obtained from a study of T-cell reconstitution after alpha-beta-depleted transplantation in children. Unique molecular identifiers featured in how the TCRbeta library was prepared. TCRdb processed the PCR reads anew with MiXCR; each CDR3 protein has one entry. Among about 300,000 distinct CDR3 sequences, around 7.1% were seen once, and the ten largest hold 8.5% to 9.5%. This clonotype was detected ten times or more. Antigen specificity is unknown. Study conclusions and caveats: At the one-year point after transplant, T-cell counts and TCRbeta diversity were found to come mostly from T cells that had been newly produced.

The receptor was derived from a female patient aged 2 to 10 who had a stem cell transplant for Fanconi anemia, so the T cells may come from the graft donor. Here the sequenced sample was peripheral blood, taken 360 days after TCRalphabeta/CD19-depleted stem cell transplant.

CDR3 coding DNA: TGCAGCGTTGTGCGGGGGAACACTGAAGCTTTCTTT. It codes for CSVVRGNTEAFF. This chain links TRBV29-1 with TRBJ1-1; D uncertain. Trimming removed 4 bases from V and 1 base from J, with 7 bases in between. Germline-derived CDR1 and CDR2 are SQVTM and ANQGSEA. The CDR3 consists of 12 residues.